This entry is about one TCR beta chain. The CDR3 length is 16 residues. Germline-derived CDR1 and CDR2 are MDHEN and SYDVKM. The ends lost 4 bases at V and 1 base at J; junction bases unmatched: 7. The data originate from a study of blood T cell repertoires in COVID-19. Background on the study: The samples span acute and convalescent COVID-19 from the United States, Italy and Spain.

In the original processing: For nucleated cells, counts were estimated from reference gene primer amplification. Only in-frame clones appear in the TCRdb table, and some are missing; sequencing was by immunoSEQ multiplex PCR. The V and J calls and clone size come from that table; D and trimming were worked out from the DNA. The table lists roughly 250,000 clones, around 88% of them singletons. All enrollees were about 18 to 95 years old and from under 25 US areas. Self-reported history from a screening survey and questionnaire set each donor's cohort. The sequenced sample was PBMCs or T cells enriched from blood (not recorded which). This clonotype was sampled from a woman aged 35 to 49 with acute COVID-19. The V gene is TRBV28, the J gene TRBJ2-5; 9 bases fit TRBD1. The CDR3 DNA reads TGTGCCAGCAGTTCCCGGGACAGGGCCCTCCAAGAGACCCAGTACTTC. Encoded protein: CASSSRDRALQETQYF.